This passage covers 15 T cell receptor beta chains from one sample sequenced in a study of T cell repertoires in cytomegalovirus infection. From the reads, TCRdb called clonotypes with MiXCR, one entry per CDR3 protein. The profile shows about 47,000 distinct CDR3 sequences, under 20% of them singletons. What these receptors recognize is not known. The source material was CD8+ T cells from cultured PBMCs, sampled from culture after CMV antigen stimulation. The origin of the receptors is a human donor in good health (CMV status not recorded). Some clones in this sample may be carry-over from other donors' samples.

This clonotype occurred many times. The chain has TRBV19 and TRBJ1-5; a weak D match, TRBD1 (6 bases). Germline V CDR1 and CDR2: LNHDA, SQIVND (reference sequence). Between the trimmed V and J ends, which lost 10 bases and 6 bases, there was a span of 13 bases. This CDR3 has 12 residues. CDR3 nucleotides: TGTGCCACCCGGGGGGGGCGTCAGCCCCAGCATTTT. This translates into CATRGGRQPQHF.

This clonotype was counted ten times or more. The chain carries TRBV20-1 and TRBJ2-2; D may be TRBD2 (5 bases). The germline V and J ends were trimmed by 3 bases and 2 bases, with 13 bases remaining between them. CDR1 is DFQATT and CDR2 is SNEGSKA in the germline V gene (reference sequence). The CDR3 totals 15 residues. The CDR3 nucleotides read TGCAGTGCTAGCCTAGTGCGGACTAACACCGGGGAGCTGTTTTTT. Protein: CSASLVRTNTGELFF.

This chain connects TRBV6-1 to TRBJ2-7, with D unclear. This CDR3 comprises 12 residues. With 6 bases removed from V and 1 base from J, the gap between germline ends came to 7 bases. Germline loops: CDR1 MNHNS, CDR2 SASEGT. CDR3 region: CASRMGSYEQYF. The CDR3 DNA is TGTGCCAGCAGAATGGGGTCCTACGAGCAGTACTTC.

This clonotype was detected ten times or more. The chain has TRBV15 and TRBJ1-2; 9 bases agree with TRBD1. CDR1 and CDR2 (germline): LNHNV, YYDKDF (reference sequence). The CDR3 runs 17 residues. The V segment lost 2 bases and the J segment 1 base; nucleotides outside the gene matches: 8. CDR3 sequence: CATSRLQDRGYNYGYTF. The CDR3 nucleotides are TGTGCCACCAGCAGATTGCAAGACAGGGGGTATAACTATGGCTACACCTTC. The variable domain in full, completed from reference TRBV15 and TRBJ1-2, reads DAMVIQNPRYQVTQFGKPVTLSCSQTLNHNVMYWYQQKSSQAPKLLFHYYDKDFNNEADTPDNFQSRRPNTSFCFLDIRSPGLGDTAMYLCATSRLQDRGYNYGYTFGSGTRLTVV.

As to this clonotype: Being one base from a much bigger clone, this may be a read error. The rearrangement joins TRBV7-2 to TRBJ2-7; no clear D gene. V lost 8 bases and J 1 base, leaving 12 bases between the germline ends. Germline V lookup: CDR1 SGHTA, CDR2 FQGNSA. This CDR3 has 13 residues. The chain's CDR3 is CASGAPGSYEQYF. In DNA form, the CDR3 reads TGTGCCAGCGGAGCTCCCGGATCCTACGAGCAGTACTTC.

This clonotype occurred many times. The germline gene is not matched at one end of the junction; a read error may be the cause. The gene calls are TRBV7-2 and TRBJ2-4, with D possibly called TRBD1 or TRBD2 (5 bases each). The germline V gene has CDR1 SGHTA and CDR2 FQGNSA. CDR3 length equals 12 residues. The CDR3 sequence is CASSLGPGTPDF. CDR3 coding DNA: TGTGCCAGCAGCTTAGGACCCGGGACGCCGGACTTC.

In its sample, this clonotype was seen many times. V gene TRBV7-9 combines with J gene TRBJ2-1, with TRBD2 matching 7 bases. The CDR3 loop spans 16 amino acids. The V and J ends lost 6 bases and 0 bases, in that order; junction bases with no gene match: 8. Per the germline V gene, CDR1 is SEHNR and CDR2 is FQNEAQ (reference sequence). CDR3 amino acids: CASRSGDDFSYNEQFF. The CDR3 DNA reads TGTGCCAGCAGGAGCGGGGATGACTTCTCCTACAATGAGCAGTTCTTC. The whole variable domain, remainder taken from reference TRBV7-9 and TRBJ2-1, is DTGVSQNPRHKITKRGQNVTFRCDPISEHNRLYWYRQTLGQGPEFLTYFQNEAQLEKSRLLSDRFSAERPKGSFSTLEIQRTEQGDSAMYLCASRSGDDFSYNEQFFGPGTRLTVL.

This clonotype was recorded many times. The chain links TRBV19 to TRBJ1-1; tentatively, D is TRBD1 (6 bases). This CDR3 has 14 amino acids. The germline V and J ends were trimmed by 6 bases and 1 base, with 12 bases remaining between them. The germline V gene has CDR1 LNHDA and CDR2 SQIVND (reference sequence). CDR3: CASSLLGGNTEAFF. CDR3 DNA sequence: TGTGCCAGTAGCCTTTTAGGGGGGAACACTGAAGCTTTCTTT.

The genes are TRBV7-9 and TRBJ1-2, with D perhaps matching TRBD1 (6 bases). This CDR3 has 14 amino acids. V was cut by 3 bases and J by 4 bases, with 12 bases left in between. Germline CDR1 SEHNR, CDR2 FQNEAQ (reference sequence). The CDR3 here is CASSFPGAPYGYTF. Written as DNA, the CDR3 is TGTGCCAGCAGCTTCCCGGGGGCCCCCTATGGCTACACCTTC. The entire variable domain, with the rest obtained from reference TRBV7-9 and TRBJ1-2, is as follows: DTGVSQNPRHKITKRGQNVTFRCDPISEHNRLYWYRQTLGQGPEFLTYFQNEAQLEKSRLLSDRFSAERPKGSFSTLEIQRTEQGDSAMYLCASSFPGAPYGYTFGSGTRLTVV.

This clonotype was counted only a few times. The chain uses TRBV28 and TRBJ1-6; D is unresolved. This CDR3 is built from 14 residues. V was clipped by 8 bases and J by 7 bases, with 15 bases between them. Germline values: CDR1 MDHEN, CDR2 SYDVKM. The CDR3 sequence: CASRGGMRNSPLHF. CDR3 in DNA: TGTGCCAGCCGAGGAGGTATGAGGAATTCACCCCTCCACTTT. Full variable domain (rest looked up from reference TRBV28 and TRBJ1-6): DVKVTQSSRYLVKRTGEKVFLECVQDMDHENMFWYRQDPGLGLRLIYFSYDVKMKEKGDIPEGYSVSREKKERFSLILESASTNQTSMYLCASRGGMRNSPLHFGNGTRLTVT.

This clonotype was counted ten times or more. The genes are TRBV6-6 and TRBJ2-7, with TRBD1 as a possible D gene (5 bases). This CDR3 spans 15 amino acids. Looked up from germline, CDR1 is MNHNY and CDR2 is SVGAGI (reference sequence). Trimming removed 1 base from V and 0 bases from J, with 10 bases in between. The DNA for the CDR3 is TGTGCCAGCAGTTACTTAGGCAGGGCCTCCTACGAGCAGTACTTC. It specifies CASSYLGRASYEQYF.

There are a few counts of this clonotype. This sequence joins TRBV19 and TRBJ1-1; no clear D gene. The germline CDR1 and CDR2 sequences are LNHDA and SQIVND (reference sequence). The CDR3 runs 13 residues. V lost 4 bases and J lost 0, with 6 bases in between. The CDR3, as DNA: TGTGCCAGTAGTACCTCGGTGAACACTGAAGCTTTCTTT. It yields the protein CASSTSVNTEAFF. Variable domain in full (rest from reference TRBV19 and TRBJ1-1): DGGITQSPKYLFRKEGQNVTLSCEQNLNHDAMYWYRQDPGQGLRLIYYSQIVNDFQKGDIAEGYSVSREKKESFPLTVTSAQKNPTAFYLCASSTSVNTEAFFGQGTRLTVV.

The table lists this clonotype with a few counts. The rearrangement uses TRBV20-1 and TRBJ1-1, with D possibly matching TRBD1 (5 bases). From germline, CDR1 is DFQATT and CDR2 SNEGSKA (reference sequence). Trimming left V 0 bases short and J 1 base short, with 15 bases between. CDR3 length: 16 amino acids. Here the CDR3 DNA reads TGCAGTGCTAGAGATCAGCAGGGTGTTGGGAACACTGAAGCTTTCTTT. Residues: CSARDQQGVGNTEAFF.

This clonotype was observed once. This sequence joins TRBV5-6 and TRBJ2-7, with no clear D. This CDR3 is built from 13 residues. Germline V gene sequence: CDR1 SGHDT, CDR2 YYEEEE. The V end lost 2 bases, the J end lost 5 bases, and 11 bases lay between the germline ends. Written as DNA, the CDR3 is TGTGCCAGCAGCTTTTTGGGTGCCAACGAGCAGTACTTC. The encoded protein is CASSFLGANEQYF.

The table lists this clonotype with a few counts. V is TRBV7-9 and J is TRBJ1-6; D is perhaps TRBD1 (5 bases). This CDR3 comprises 13 residues. V lost 11 bases and J 10 bases, leaving 18 bases between the germline ends. CDR1 is SEHNR and CDR2 is FQNEAQ in the germline V gene (reference sequence). The chain's CDR3 is CAVEAGSGSPLHF. The CDR3 nucleotides read TGTGCCGTCGAGGCAGGGTCTGGGTCACCCCTCCACTTT.